This TCR beta chain emerged from a study of tissue T cells after allogeneic stem cell transplantation. Across the study: Several unmodified and three CD34-selected T-cell-depleted grafts went to graft-versus-host disease patients. Samples with visible lymphocytes on H&E were prioritized for sequencing. The study, taken as a whole, reports: Shared clones across patients were few; motif clustering revealed tissue-specific shared signatures.

Turning to this clone: Its target is not known.

Enrolled prospectively were adult allogeneic hematopoietic cell transplant recipients whose graft-versus-host disease was steroid-refractory. Assay used: immunoSEQ multiplex PCR; TCRdb lists only in-frame clones, some missing. The repertoire holds roughly 2,000 clones, with roughly 60% as singletons. Source: ileal tissue, taken at autopsy. The origin of this receptor is a male patient of 60 years or more with steroid-refractory graft-versus-host disease after an allogeneic stem cell transplant. T cells may partly derive from the graft donor.

Here the CDR3 reads CASSVGSQGQTEAFF. CDR3 nucleotide sequence: TGTGCCAGTAGCGTGGGTTCACAGGGGCAGACTGAAGCTTTCTTT. This sequence joins TRBV19 and TRBJ1-1; 7 bases map to TRBD1. The CDR3 is 15 residues long. V lost 6 bases, J lost 5 bases, and 12 bases stayed unmatched. Germline V lookup: CDR1 LNHDA, CDR2 SQIVND (reference sequence). Together with reference TRBV19 and TRBJ1-1, the CDR3 gives the full variable domain: DGGITQSPKYLFRKEGQNVTLSCEQNLNHDAMYWYRQDPGQGLRLIYYSQIVNDFQKGDIAEGYSVSREKKESFPLTVTSAQKNPTAFYLCASSVGSQGQTEAFFGQGTRLTVV.